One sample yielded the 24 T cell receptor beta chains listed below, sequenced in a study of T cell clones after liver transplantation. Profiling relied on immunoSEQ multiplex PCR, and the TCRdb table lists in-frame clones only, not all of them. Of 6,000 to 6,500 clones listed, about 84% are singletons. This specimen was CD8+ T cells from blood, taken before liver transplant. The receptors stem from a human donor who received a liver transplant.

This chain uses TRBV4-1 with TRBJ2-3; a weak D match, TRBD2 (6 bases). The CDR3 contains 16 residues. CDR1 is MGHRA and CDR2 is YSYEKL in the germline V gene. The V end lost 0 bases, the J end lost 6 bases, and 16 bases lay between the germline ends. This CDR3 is CASSQEGTSLRDTQYF. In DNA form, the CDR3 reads TGCGCCAGCAGCCAAGAAGGAACTAGCTTGCGGGATACGCAGTATTTT.

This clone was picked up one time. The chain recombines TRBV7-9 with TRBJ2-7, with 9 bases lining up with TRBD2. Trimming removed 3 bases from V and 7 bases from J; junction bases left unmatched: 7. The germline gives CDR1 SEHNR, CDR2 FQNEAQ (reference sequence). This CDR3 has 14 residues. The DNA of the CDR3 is TGTGCCAGCAGCTTCGCGGGGGGGCCGTGGGAGCAGTACTTC. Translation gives CASSFAGGPWEQYF. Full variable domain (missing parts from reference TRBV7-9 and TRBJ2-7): DTGVSQNPRHKITKRGQNVTFRCDPISEHNRLYWYRQTLGQGPEFLTYFQNEAQLEKSRLLSDRFSAERPKGSFSTLEIQRTEQGDSAMYLCASSFAGGPWEQYFGPGTRLTVT.

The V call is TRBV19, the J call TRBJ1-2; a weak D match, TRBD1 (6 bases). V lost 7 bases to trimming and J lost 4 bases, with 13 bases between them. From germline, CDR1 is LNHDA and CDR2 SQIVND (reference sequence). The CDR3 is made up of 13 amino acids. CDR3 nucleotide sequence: TGTGCCAGTATCGGGGGGCCCGGCTATGGCTACACCTTC. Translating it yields CASIGGPGYGYTF. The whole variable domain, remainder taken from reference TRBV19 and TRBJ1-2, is DGGITQSPKYLFRKEGQNVTLSCEQNLNHDAMYWYRQDPGQGLRLIYYSQIVNDFQKGDIAEGYSVSREKKESFPLTVTSAQKNPTAFYLCASIGGPGYGYTFGSGTRLTVV.

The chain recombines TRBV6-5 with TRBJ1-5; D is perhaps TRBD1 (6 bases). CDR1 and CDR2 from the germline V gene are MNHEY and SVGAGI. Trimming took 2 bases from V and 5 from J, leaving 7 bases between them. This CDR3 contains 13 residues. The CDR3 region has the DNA TGTGCCAGCAGTTACGGGGGGCATCAGCCCCAGCATTTT. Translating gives CASSYGGHQPQHF.

CDR3 region: CSVGGPGLGNQPQHF. DNA for the CDR3: TGCAGCGTTGGAGGGCCAGGGTTAGGCAATCAGCCCCAGCATTTT. The J gene is TRBJ1-5, the V gene TRBV29-1; tentative D call: TRBD1 (5 bases). The V gene's germline CDR1 is SQVTM and CDR2 ANQGSEA. The CDR3 is 15 amino acids. With 4 bases removed from V and 2 bases from J, the gap between germline ends came to 15 bases.

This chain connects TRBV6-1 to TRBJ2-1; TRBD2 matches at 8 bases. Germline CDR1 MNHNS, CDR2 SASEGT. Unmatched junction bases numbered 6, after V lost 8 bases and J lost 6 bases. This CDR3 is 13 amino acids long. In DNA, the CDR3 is TGTGCCAGCGTGGTAGCGGGACTCAATGAGCAGTTCTTC. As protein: CASVVAGLNEQFF.

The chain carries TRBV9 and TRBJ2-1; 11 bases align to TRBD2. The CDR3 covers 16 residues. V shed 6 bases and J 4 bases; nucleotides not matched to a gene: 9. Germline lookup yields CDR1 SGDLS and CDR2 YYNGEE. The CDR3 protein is CASKPTGTSGYNEQFF. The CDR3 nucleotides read TGTGCCAGCAAACCGACCGGGACTAGCGGATACAATGAGCAGTTCTTC.

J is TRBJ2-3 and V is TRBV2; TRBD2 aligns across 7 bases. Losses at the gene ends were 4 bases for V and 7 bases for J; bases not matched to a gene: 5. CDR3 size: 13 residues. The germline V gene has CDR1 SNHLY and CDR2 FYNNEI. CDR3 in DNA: TGTGCCAGCAGTGGTTCTAGCGGATATACGCAGTATTTT. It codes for CASSGSSGYTQYF.

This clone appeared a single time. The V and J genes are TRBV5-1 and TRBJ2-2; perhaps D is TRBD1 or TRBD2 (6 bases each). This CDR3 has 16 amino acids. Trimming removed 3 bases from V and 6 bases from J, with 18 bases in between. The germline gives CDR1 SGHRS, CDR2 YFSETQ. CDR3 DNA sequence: TGCGCCAGCAGCTCGAGGGGGGAAGGATTCGCCGGGGAGCTGTTTTTT. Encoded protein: CASSSRGEGFAGELFF.

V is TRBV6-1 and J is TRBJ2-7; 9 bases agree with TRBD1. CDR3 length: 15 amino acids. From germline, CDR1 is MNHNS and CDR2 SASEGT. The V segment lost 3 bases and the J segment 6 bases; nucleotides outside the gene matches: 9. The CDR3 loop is CASSEPGQGLAEQYF. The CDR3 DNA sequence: TGTGCCAGCAGTGAGCCGGGACAGGGACTGGCCGAGCAGTACTTC.

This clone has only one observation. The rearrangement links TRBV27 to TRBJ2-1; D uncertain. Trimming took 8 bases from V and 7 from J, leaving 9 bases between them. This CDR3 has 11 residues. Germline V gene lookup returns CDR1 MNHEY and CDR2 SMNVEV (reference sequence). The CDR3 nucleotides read TGTGCCAGCTCCCTCTTGAATGAGCAGTTCTTC. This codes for CASSLLNEQFF.

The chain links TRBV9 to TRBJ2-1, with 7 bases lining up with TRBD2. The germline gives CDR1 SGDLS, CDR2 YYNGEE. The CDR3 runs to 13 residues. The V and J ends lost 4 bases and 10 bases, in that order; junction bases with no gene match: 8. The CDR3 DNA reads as TGTGCCAGCAGCCCAAAACTGGGGGGGGAGCAGTTCTTC. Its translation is CASSPKLGGEQFF.

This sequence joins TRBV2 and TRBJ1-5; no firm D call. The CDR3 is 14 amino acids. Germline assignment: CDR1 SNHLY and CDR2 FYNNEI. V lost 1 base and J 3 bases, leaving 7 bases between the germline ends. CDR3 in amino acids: CASSEGRVNQPQHF. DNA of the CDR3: TGTGCCAGCAGTGAAGGGAGAGTCAATCAGCCCCAGCATTTT.

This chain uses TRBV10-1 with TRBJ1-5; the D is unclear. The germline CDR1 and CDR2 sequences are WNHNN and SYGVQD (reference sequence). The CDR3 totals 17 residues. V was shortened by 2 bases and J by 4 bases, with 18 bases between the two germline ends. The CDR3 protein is CASSEPSGRILNQPQHF. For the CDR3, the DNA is TGCGCCAGCAGTGAGCCAAGCGGACGGATCCTGAATCAGCCCCAGCATTTT.

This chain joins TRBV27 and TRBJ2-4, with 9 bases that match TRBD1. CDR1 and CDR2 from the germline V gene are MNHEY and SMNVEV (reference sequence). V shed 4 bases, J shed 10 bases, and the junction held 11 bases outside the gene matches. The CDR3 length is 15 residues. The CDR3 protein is CASSSQQGASRIQYF. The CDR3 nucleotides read TGTGCCAGCAGTTCCCAACAGGGGGCCTCTAGGATTCAGTACTTC.

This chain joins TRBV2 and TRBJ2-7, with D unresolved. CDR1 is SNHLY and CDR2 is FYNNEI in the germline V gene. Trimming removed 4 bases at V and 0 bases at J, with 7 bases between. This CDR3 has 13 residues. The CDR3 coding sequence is TGTGCCAGCAGTGTGGCAGGCTCCTACGAGCAGTACTTC. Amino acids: CASSVAGSYEQYF.

The CDR3 DNA sequence: TGCAGCGTCGAACTCGACAGGGATGACTCCTACGAGCAGTACTTC. Translating gives CSVELDRDDSYEQYF. J is TRBJ2-7 and V is TRBV29-1; 7 bases align to TRBD1. J was trimmed by 0 bases and V by 6 bases; bases with no gene match: 11. In germline, CDR1 is SQVTM, CDR2 ANQGSEA. The CDR3 consists of 15 residues.

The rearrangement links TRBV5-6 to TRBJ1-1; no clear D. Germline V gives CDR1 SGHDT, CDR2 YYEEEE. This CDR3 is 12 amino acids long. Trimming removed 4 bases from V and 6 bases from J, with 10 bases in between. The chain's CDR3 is CASSPSNAEAFF. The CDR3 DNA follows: TGTGCCAGCAGCCCCTCAAACGCTGAAGCTTTCTTT.

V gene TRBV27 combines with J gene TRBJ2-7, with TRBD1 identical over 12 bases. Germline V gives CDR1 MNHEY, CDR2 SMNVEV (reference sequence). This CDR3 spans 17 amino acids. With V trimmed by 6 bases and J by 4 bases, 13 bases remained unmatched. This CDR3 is CASSPRPGDRGLYEQYF. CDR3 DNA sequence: TGTGCCAGCAGCCCCCGCCCCGGGGACAGGGGGCTGTACGAGCAGTACTTC.

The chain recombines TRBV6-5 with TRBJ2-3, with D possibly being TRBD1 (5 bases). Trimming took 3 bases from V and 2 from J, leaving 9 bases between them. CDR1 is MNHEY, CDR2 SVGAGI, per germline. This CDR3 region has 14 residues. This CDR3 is CASSYVGDTDTQYF. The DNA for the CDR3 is TGTGCCAGCAGTTATGTAGGGGACACAGATACGCAGTATTTT.

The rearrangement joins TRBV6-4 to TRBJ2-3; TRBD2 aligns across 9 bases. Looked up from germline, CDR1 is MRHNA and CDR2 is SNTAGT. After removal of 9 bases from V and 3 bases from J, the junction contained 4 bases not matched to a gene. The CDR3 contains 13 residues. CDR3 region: CASSGSETDTQYF. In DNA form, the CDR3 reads TGTGCCAGTAGCGGGAGCGAAACAGATACGCAGTATTTT.

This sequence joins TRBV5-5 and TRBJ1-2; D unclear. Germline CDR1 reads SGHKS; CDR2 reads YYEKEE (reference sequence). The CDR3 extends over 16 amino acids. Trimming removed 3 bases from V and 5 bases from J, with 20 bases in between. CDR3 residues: CASSSEGPGPAYGYTF. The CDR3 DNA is TGTGCCAGCAGCTCGGAGGGTCCGGGCCCGGCTTATGGCTACACCTTC.

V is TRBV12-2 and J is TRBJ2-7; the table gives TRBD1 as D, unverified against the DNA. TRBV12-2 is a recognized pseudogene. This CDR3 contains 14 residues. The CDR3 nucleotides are TGTGCAAGCCCCCCTACGTGGGCTAACTACGAGCAGTACTTC. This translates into CASPPTWANYEQYF.

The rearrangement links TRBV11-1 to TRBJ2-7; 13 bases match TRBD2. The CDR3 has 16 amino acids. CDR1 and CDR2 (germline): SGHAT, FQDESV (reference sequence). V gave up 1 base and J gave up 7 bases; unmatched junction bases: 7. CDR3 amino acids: CASSLGTSGRAWEQYF. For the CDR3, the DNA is TGTGCCAGCAGCTTAGGAACTAGCGGGAGGGCCTGGGAGCAGTACTTC.